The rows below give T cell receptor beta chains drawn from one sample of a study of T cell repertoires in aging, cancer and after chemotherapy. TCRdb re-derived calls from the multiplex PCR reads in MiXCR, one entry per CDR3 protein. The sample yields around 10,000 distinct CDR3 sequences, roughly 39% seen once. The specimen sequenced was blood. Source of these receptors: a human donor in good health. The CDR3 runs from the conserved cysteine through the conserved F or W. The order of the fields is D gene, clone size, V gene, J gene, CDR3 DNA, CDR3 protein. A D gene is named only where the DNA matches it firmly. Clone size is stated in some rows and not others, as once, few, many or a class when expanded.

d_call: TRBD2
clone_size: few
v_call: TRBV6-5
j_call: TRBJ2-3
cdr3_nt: TGTGCCAGCAGGGATCTAGCGGGCACAGATACGCAGTATTTT
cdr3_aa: CASRDLAGTDTQYF

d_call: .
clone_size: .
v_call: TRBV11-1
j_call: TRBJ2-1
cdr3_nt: TGTGCCAGCAGCTCCCGGTCTGGGATTCCTTACAATGAGCAGTTCTTC
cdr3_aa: CASSSRSGIPYNEQFF

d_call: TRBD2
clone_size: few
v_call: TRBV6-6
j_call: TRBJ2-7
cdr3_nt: TGTGCCAGCAGTTATGGGCGGGAGGGCCCCTACGAGCAGTACTTC
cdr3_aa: CASSYGREGPYEQYF

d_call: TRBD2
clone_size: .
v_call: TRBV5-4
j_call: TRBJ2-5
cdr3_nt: TGTGCCAGCAGCTGGGCGGGGGGCTTGACAGAGACCCAGTACTTC
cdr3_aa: CASSWAGGLTETQYF

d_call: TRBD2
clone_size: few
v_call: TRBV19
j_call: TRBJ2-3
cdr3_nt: TGTGCCAGTAGTCCGGGACTAGCGGGGTTGGGGACAGATACGCAGTATTTT
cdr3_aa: CASSPGLAGLGTDTQYF

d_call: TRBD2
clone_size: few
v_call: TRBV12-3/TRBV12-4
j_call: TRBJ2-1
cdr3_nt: TGTGCCAGCAGTAAGGGACTAGCGGCATACTACAATGAGCAGTTCTTC
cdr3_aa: CASSKGLAAYYNEQFF

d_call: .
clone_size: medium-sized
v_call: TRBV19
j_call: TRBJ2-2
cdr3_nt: TGTGCCAGTAGTATTGGTCGGAGGGGGCCGAACACCGGGGAGCTGTTTTTT
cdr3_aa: CASSIGRRGPNTGELFF

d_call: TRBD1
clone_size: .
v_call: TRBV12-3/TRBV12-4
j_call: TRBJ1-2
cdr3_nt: TGTGCCAGCAGTTTAGCGGACAGGGGAGGCTATGGCTACACCTTC
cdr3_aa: CASSLADRGGYGYTF

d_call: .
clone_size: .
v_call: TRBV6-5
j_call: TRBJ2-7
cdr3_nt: TGTGCCAGCCACTCAGGTCCCTCCTACGAGCAGTACTTC
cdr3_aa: CASHSGPSYEQYF

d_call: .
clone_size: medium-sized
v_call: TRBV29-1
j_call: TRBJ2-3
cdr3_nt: TGCAGCACCTCTGGGGGGGGCCTAGGGACAGATACGCAGTATTTT
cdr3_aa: CSTSGGGLGTDTQYF

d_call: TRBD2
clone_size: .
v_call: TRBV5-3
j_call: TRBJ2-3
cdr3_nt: TGTGCCAGCAGTTCGGGGGCGGGGGGCCTGGCAGATACGCAGTATTTT
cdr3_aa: CASSSGAGGLADTQYF

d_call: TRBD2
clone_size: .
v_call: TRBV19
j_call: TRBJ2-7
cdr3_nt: TGTGCCAGTAGTGTCACTAGCGGCTACGAGCAGTACTTC
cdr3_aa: CASSVTSGYEQYF

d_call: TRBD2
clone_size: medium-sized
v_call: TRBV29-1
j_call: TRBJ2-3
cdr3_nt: TGCAGCGCCCTTCCTAGCGGTGGAACCGATACGCAGTATTTT
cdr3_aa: CSALPSGGTDTQYF

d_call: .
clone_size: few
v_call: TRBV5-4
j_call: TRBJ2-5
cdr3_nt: TGTGCCAGCAGCTCCGCCGCAGGTCAAGAGACCCAGTACTTC
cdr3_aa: CASSSAAGQETQYF

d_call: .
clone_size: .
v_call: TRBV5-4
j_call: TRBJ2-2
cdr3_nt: TGTGCCAGCAGCTTGGACGGGACCCAAACCGGGGAGCTGTTTTTT
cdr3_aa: CASSLDGTQTGELFF

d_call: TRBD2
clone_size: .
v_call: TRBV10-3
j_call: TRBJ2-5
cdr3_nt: TGTGCCATCGGCGTAGCGGGGCAAGAGACCCAGTACTTC
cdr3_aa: CAIGVAGQETQYF

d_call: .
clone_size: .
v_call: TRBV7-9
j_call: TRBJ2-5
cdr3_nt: TGTGCCAGCAGCTCCCCTGCGGATATGGAGACCCAGTACTTC
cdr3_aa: CASSSPADMETQYF

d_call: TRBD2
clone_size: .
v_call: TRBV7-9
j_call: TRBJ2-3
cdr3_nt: TGTGCCAGCAGCTTAGTTAGCGGGGCTTCAGATACGCAGTATTTT
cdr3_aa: CASSLVSGASDTQYF

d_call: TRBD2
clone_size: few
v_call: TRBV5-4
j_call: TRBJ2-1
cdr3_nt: TGTGCCAGCAGCTCCATGACTAGCGGGAGCAATGAGCAGTTCTTC
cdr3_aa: CASSSMTSGSNEQFF

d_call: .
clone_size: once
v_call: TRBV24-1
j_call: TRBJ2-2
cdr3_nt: TGTGCCACCAGTGATTCGACAGGGAGGACCGGGGAGCTGTTTTTT
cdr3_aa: CATSDSTGRTGELFF

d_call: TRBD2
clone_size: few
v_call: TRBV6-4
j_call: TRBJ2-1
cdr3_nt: TGTGCCAGCAGTGAAGTAAGCGGGAGTTACAATGAGCAGTTCTTC
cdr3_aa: CASSEVSGSYNEQFF

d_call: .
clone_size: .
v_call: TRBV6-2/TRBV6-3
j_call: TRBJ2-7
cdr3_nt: TGTGCCAGCAGTTTAACAGGGCGCGAGCAGTACTTC
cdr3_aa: CASSLTGREQYF

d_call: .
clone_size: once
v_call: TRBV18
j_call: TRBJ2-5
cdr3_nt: TGTGCCAGCTCCCAGGGTTTGCAAGAGACCCAGTACTTC
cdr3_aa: CASSQGLQETQYF

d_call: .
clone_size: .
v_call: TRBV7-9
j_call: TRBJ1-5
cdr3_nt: TGTGCCAGCAGCTCTTCCTGGCGGGGCAATCAGCCCCAGCATTTT
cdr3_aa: CASSSSWRGNQPQHF

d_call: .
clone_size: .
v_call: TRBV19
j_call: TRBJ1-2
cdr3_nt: TGTGCCAGTACCCGAGGGTCCTGGGAGAGATTCTATGGCTACACCTTC
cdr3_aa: CASTRGSWERFYGYTF

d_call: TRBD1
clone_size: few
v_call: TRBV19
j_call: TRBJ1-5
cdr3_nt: TGTGCCAGTAGACCCCGAACAGGGGCTAATCAGCCCCAGCATTTT
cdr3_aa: CASRPRTGANQPQHF

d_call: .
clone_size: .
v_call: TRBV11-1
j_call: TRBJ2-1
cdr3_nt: TGTGCCAGCAGCTTAGATTCGGCGGGCGAGCAGTTCTTC
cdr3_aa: CASSLDSAGEQFF

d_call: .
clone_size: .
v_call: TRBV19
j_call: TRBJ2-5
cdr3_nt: TGTGCCAGTAGCCCAACAGGGTCCAGGGAGACCCAGTACTTC
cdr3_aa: CASSPTGSRETQYF

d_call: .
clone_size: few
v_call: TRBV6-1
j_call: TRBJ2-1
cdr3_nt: TGTGCCAGCAGTGTTGCCGGCTCCTACAATGAGCAGTTCTTC
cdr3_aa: CASSVAGSYNEQFF

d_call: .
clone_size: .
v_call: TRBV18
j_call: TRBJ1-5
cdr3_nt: TGTGCCAGCTCAGTCACAGGAGATAGCAATCAGCCCCAGCATTTT
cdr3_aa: CASSVTGDSNQPQHF

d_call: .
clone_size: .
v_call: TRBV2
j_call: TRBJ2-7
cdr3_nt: TGTGCCAGCAGCGAACGAGGCGGGGTCCGGTACGAGCAGTACTTC
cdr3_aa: CASSERGGVRYEQYF

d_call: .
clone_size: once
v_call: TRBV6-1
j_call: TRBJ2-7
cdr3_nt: TGTGCCAGCAGGAGGGAGCAGACCTACGAGCAGTACTTC
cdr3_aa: CASRREQTYEQYF

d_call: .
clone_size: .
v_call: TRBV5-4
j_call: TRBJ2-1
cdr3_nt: TGTGTTAGCAGCTTGGTCCTAGCACCTTACAATGAGCAGTTCTTC
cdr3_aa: CVSSLVLAPYNEQFF

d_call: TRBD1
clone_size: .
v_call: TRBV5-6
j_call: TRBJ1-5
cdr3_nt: TGTGCCAGCAGCGACGGGACAGGGAATCCCAATCAGCCCCAGCATTTT
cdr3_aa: CASSDGTGNPNQPQHF

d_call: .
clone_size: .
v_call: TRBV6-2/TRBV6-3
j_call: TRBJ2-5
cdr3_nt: TGTGCCAGCAGTGCCGGAGCGGGTGATCAAGAGACCCAGTACTTC
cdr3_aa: CASSAGAGDQETQYF

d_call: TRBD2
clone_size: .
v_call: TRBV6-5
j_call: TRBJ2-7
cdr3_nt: TGTGCCAGCGGGCGGGGGGAGGCCTACGAGCAGTACTTC
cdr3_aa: CASGRGEAYEQYF

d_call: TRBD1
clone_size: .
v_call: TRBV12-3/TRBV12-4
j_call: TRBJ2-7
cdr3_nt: TGTGCCAGCAGTTCCAGGACAGGGGGCATCTACGAGCAGTACTTC
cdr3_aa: CASSSRTGGIYEQYF

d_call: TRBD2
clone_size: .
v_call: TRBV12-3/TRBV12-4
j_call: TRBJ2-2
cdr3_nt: TGTGCCAGCACCCCCCTTCCTGGCACTAGCGGGAGGACGACGAACACCGGGGAGCTGTTTTTT
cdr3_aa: CASTPLPGTSGRTTNTGELFF

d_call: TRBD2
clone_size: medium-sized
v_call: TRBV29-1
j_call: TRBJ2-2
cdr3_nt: TGCAGCGGCCTAGCGGGGGCGAACACCGGGGAGCTGTTTTTT
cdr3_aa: CSGLAGANTGELFF

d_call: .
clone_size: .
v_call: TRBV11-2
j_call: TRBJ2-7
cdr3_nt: TGTGCCAGCAGCTTAGGGTCCGGGGTCGGAGTGCGGGAGCAGTACTTC
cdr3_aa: CASSLGSGVGVREQYF

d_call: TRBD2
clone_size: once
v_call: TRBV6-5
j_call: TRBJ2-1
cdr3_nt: TGTGCCACGTGCGAGACAGGCGGGAGGGCCTACGAGCAGTTCTTC
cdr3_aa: CATCETGGRAYEQFF

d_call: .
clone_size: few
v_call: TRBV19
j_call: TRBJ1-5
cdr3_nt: TGTGCCAGTAGTGTCGGCGGCAGATATCAGCCCCAGCATTTT
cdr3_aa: CASSVGGRYQPQHF

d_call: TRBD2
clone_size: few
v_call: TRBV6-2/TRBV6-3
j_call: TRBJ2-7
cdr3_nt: TGTGCCAGCAGGTCTAGCGGGGGTACCTACGAGCAGTACTTC
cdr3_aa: CASRSSGGTYEQYF

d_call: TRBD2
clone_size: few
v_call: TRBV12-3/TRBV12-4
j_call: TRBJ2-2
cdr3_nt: TGTGCCAGCAGTTTTGTGACTAGCGGAACCGGGGAGCTGTTTTTT
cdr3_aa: CASSFVTSGTGELFF

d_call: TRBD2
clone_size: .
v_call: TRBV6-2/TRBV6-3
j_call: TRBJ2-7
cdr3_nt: TGTGCCAGCGCCCCCCGGGACTACTACGAGCAGTACTTC
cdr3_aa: CASAPRDYYEQYF

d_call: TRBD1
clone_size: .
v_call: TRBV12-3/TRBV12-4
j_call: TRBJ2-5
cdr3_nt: TGTGCCAGCAGTCTAGTAGGCTCCAGGGGGTGTCGGGAGACCCAGTACTTC
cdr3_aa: CASSLVGSRGCRETQYF

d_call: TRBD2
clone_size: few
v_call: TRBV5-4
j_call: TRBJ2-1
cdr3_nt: TGTGCCAGCAGCTTGGGGGGACTAGCGGGAGTTGCGGCCCGGGGGGGTGAGCAGTTCTTC
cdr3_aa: CASSLGGLAGVAARGGEQFF

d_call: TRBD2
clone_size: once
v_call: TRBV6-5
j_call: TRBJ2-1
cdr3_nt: TGTGCCAACCTCTTAGCGGGAGTAGTCCGGGATGAGCAGTTCTTC
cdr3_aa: CANLLAGVVRDEQFF